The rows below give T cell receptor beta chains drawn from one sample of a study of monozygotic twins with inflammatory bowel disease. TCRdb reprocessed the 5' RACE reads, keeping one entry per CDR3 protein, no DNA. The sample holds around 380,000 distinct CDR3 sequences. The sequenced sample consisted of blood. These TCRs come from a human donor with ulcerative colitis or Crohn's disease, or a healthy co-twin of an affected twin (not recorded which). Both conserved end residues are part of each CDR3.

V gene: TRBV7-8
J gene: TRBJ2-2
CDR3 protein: CASSLSVGLGAANTGELFF

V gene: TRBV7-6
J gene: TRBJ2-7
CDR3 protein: CASSEQGAGEQYF

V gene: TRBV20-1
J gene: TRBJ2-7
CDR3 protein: CSAHLAGGFYEQYF

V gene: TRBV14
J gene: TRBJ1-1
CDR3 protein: CASSRHTKPNTEAFF

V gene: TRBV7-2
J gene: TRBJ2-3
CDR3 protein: CASRRRPGQGTDTQYF

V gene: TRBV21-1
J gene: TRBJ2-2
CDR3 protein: CASSTRTTLNTGELFF

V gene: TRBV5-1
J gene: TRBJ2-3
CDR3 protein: CASSLVASGLGPDTQYF

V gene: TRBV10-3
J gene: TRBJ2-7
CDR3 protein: CAISESKHEQYF

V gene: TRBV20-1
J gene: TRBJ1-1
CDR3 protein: CSARGSRDINTEAFF

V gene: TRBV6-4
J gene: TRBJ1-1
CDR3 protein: CASKSRDRDVAFF

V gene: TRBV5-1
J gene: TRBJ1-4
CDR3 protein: CASSLAAESREKLFF